One T cell receptor beta chain is described in this entry. Under the authors' procedure: The authors estimated nucleated cell counts from reference gene primer amplification. Assay: immunoSEQ multiplex PCR; the TCRdb copy retains only in-frame clones and omits some. V, J and clone size derive from that table, while D and trimming were established from the DNA sequence. The sample has just over 50,000 clones, more than 85% seen once; the top ten hold about 16%. The sample belongs to a study of blood T cell repertoires in COVID-19. Study at large: Researchers got acute and convalescent COVID-19 samples from the United States, Italy and Spain. The cDNA or gDNA used as material had been derived from T cells, B-cell-depleted T cells, or PBMCs.

This CDR3 is built from 17 residues. The V and J ends lost 5 bases and 2 bases, in that order; junction bases with no gene match: 11. Germline values: CDR1 SGHAT, CDR2 FQNNGV. The chain uses TRBV11-2 and TRBJ1-5; 8 bases fit TRBD1. This receptor was identified in a human donor with active COVID-19. The donor label of this sample is uncertain. Sequencing used peripheral blood. CDR3 sequence (DNA): TGTGCCAGCAGCGGCGCAGGGGGCAAGATCGGCAATCAGCCCCAGCATTTT. This gives the protein CASSGAGGKIGNQPQHF. Full variable domain (missing parts from reference TRBV11-2 and TRBJ1-5): EAGVAQSPRYKIIEKRQSVAFWCNPISGHATLYWYQQILGQGPKLLIQFQNNGVVDDSQLPKDRFSAERLKGVDSTLKIQPAKLEDSAVYLCASSGAGGKIGNQPQHFGDGTRLSIL.